The source of this T cell receptor (beta chain) is a study of human T cells and chemical hapten exposure. In the study overall: Women made up most patients, who had alopecia areata, totalis or universalis.

As for time point: pre-sensitization, week 0. Treatment here: therapeutic diphenylcyclopropenone sensitization with weekly scalp DPC. Total RNA extraction was carried out from unfractionated whole blood. The CDR3 has 18 amino acids. Germline loops: CDR1 KGHSH, CDR2 LQKENI. Trimming took 2 bases from V and 5 from J, leaving 24 bases between them. Per the study methods: Approximately 100,000 TCRs per sample was the median, with a range of about 20,000 to 750,000. TCRdb re-derived calls from the RACE reads in MiXCR, one entry per CDR3 protein. It is TCRdb's table, rather than the study itself, that gives the V and J calls and clone size. The sample records about 87,000 distinct CDR3 sequences, around 9.6% being singletons. Only a few counts were recorded for this clonotype.

Sequencing was performed on whole blood, taken in connection with sensitization to the hapten diphenylcyclopropenone (DPC). The rearrangement joins TRBV18 to TRBJ1-2, with D maybe TRBD1 (6 bases). The clonotype originates from a middle-aged woman with alopecia areata. Some clones in this sample may be carry-over from other donors' samples. The CDR3 bases are TGTGCCAGCTCACCAGTGGCGCTACAGGGTGCCCGGCTTTATGGCTACACCTTC. Translating it yields CASSPVALQGARLYGYTF. Drawing the rest from reference TRBV18 and TRBJ1-2, the complete variable domain is NAGVMQNPRHLVRRRGQEARLRCSPMKGHSHVYWYRQLPEEGLKFMVYLQKENIIDESGMPKERFSAEFPKEGPSILRIQQVVRGDSAAYFCASSPVALQGARLYGYTFGSGTRLTVV.